A selection of T cell receptor beta chains follows, all from one sample in a study of cytotoxic CD8 clonotypes in ibrutinib-treated CLL. Libraries were prepared by immunoSEQ multiplex PCR; TCRdb keeps only in-frame clonotypes and omits some of them. The sample shows 190,000 or so clones, approximately 72% of them seen only once. Material: PBMCs, obtained after 24 months of ibrutinib treatment. The receptors derive from a human donor with chronic lymphocytic leukemia. The conserved cysteine and the conserved F or W are not part of the CDR3 here. Fields, in order: CDR3 protein, V gene, J gene.

CDR3 protein: ASSEYQGWTYNEQF
V gene: TRBV25-1
J gene: TRBJ2-1

CDR3 protein: SAEGKAGDEQY
V gene: TRBV29-1
J gene: TRBJ2-7

CDR3 protein: ASSQQSRTGGAYNEQF
V gene: TRBV23-1
J gene: TRBJ2-1

CDR3 protein: ASSLGQRYAEAF
V gene: TRBV27
J gene: TRBJ1-1

CDR3 protein: ASRTGSNYGYT
V gene: TRBV27
J gene: TRBJ1-2

CDR3 protein: ASSLEFFSGANVLT
V gene: TRBV5-4
J gene: TRBJ2-6

CDR3 protein: ASRTSGINTGELF
V gene: TRBV7-2
J gene: TRBJ2-2

CDR3 protein: ASSPQGSTGNTIY
V gene: TRBV18
J gene: TRBJ1-3

CDR3 protein: ASEALAYSYEQY
V gene: TRBV5-6
J gene: TRBJ2-7

CDR3 protein: ASSIGLFGGEQY
V gene: TRBV19
J gene: TRBJ2-7

CDR3 protein: ASRGQGGTYEQY
V gene: TRBV6-6
J gene: TRBJ2-7

CDR3 protein: ASSPPLGKQF
V gene: TRBV18
J gene: TRBJ2-1

CDR3 protein: ASSLWGDTYNEQF
V gene: TRBV11-3
J gene: TRBJ2-1

CDR3 protein: ASSQDRGAYNEQF
V gene: TRBV7-9
J gene: TRBJ2-1

CDR3 protein: ASSSAGTAGGGYT
V gene: TRBV11-2
J gene: TRBJ1-2

CDR3 protein: ASSWTSSSAYEQY
V gene: TRBV7-8
J gene: TRBJ2-7

CDR3 protein: ASIKRGRTEAEAF
V gene: TRBV28
J gene: TRBJ1-1

CDR3 protein: SAAGQGGTDTQY
V gene: TRBV29-1
J gene: TRBJ2-3

CDR3 protein: ASSAPSRGSSYGYT
V gene: TRBV7-2
J gene: TRBJ1-2

CDR3 protein: ASSQDFSGSTYEQY
V gene: TRBV4-2
J gene: TRBJ2-7

CDR3 protein: ASSHPGTPEGYT
V gene: TRBV16
J gene: TRBJ1-2

CDR3 protein: SVVAEETQY
V gene: TRBV29-1
J gene: TRBJ2-5

CDR3 protein: ASSSTGTGDGEQF
V gene: TRBV5-1
J gene: TRBJ2-1

CDR3 protein: ASTHTSGVAGELF
V gene: TRBV27
J gene: TRBJ2-2

CDR3 protein: ASSPYSGTYNEQF
V gene: TRBV7-2
J gene: TRBJ2-1

CDR3 protein: ASSGNRGLGTDTQY
V gene: TRBV28
J gene: TRBJ2-3

CDR3 protein: ASSSSGTVYGYT
V gene: TRBV18
J gene: TRBJ1-2

CDR3 protein: ASSLTRLAGVTDTQY
V gene: TRBV7-3
J gene: TRBJ2-3

CDR3 protein: AWSLQGTSSYEQY
V gene: TRBV30
J gene: TRBJ2-7

CDR3 protein: ASSTRQTYYGYT
V gene: TRBV9
J gene: TRBJ1-2

CDR3 protein: AWSSTTLQPQH
V gene: TRBV30
J gene: TRBJ1-5

CDR3 protein: ASSKTASGGGHNEQF
V gene: TRBV19
J gene: TRBJ2-1

CDR3 protein: ASGLGGQGLAF
V gene: TRBV12-5
J gene: TRBJ1-1

CDR3 protein: SVLPSGPEDEAF
V gene: TRBV29-1
J gene: TRBJ1-1

CDR3 protein: ASSPYRDYEQY
V gene: TRBV18
J gene: TRBJ2-7

CDR3 protein: ASSLVLGTDTQY
V gene: TRBV7-8
J gene: TRBJ2-3

CDR3 protein: ASSGGQDNTEAF
V gene: TRBV5-1
J gene: TRBJ1-1

CDR3 protein: ASSRAGTDYNEQF
V gene: TRBV5-4
J gene: TRBJ2-1

CDR3 protein: ASSSQGAVSSGNTIY
V gene: TRBV28
J gene: TRBJ1-3

CDR3 protein: ASSLGQITSGNTIY
V gene: TRBV18
J gene: TRBJ1-3

CDR3 protein: ATSRVWTGEGYT
V gene: TRBV15
J gene: TRBJ1-2

CDR3 protein: ASSAGGGEAF
V gene: TRBV5-4
J gene: TRBJ1-1

CDR3 protein: ASSGLAGALDTGELF
V gene: TRBV5-6
J gene: TRBJ2-2